Here is one T cell receptor beta chain with its context. Its antigen remains unidentified. No much larger clone exists at a distance of one base, and base qualities are not known. Measured from the cysteine to the phenylalanine, the CDR3 is 15 residues long. CDR3 DNA is the only sequence kept; it has 45 bases, read in frame from the first base. The germline V and J ends show losses of 5 bases and 3 bases respectively, and no gene match explains 9 bases of the junction. Sequences MDHEN (CDR1) and SYDVKM (CDR2) are obtained from the germline V gene. This sample was included in a study of shared T cell receptors in the human thymus (dated by TCRdb to about 2021). Regarding the study in general: The study investigated the way shared, self-reactive T-cell receptor alpha chains are produced in the human thymus.

The method behind the library was the immunoSEQ multiplex PCR assay. The table comes from immuneACCESS by way of TCRdb, which keeps in-frame sequences with V and J called. Part of the clones is missing from these tables; in studies checked, under half for an unresolved V gene and the rest for unknown reasons. Here the sample has hundreds of thousands of clones; roughly 90% occur a single time. Clones ranked in the top ten supply about 0.01% of the sample. This sample was also put to use in a study of human thymus T cells. From that second study: In Finland, the donors were immunologically healthy infants who were having open corrective cardiac surgery for congenital heart defects. The thymus tissue came from surgical resects taken out during corrective cardiac surgery. Biased V and J gene segment usage appeared to be present in both thymic and peripheral blood repertoires. Highly overlapping thymic TCR repertoires among unrelated individuals were reported in the related research. The study described the TCR alpha and beta repertoires in under 10 infant thymus samples and a few matching peripheral blood samples. Donor ages ranged from roughly 7 to 250 days, and the cohort comprised roughly six male and two female infants. Thymocytes were released mechanically from tissue and stored at -70 °C as pellets of about 9-32 million cells. A QIAsymphony instrument was used to extract genomic DNA from the frozen cell pellets. The immunoSEQ multiplex PCR assay was used to amplify the TCRB and TCRAD loci from a standardized quantity of quality-controlled genomic DNA. The V(D)J region was spanned by amplicons of a length sufficient to cover the CDR3 and to identify V and J genes. Amplicon sequencing was performed on an Illumina platform through the commercial immunoSEQ service. Corrections for primer bias and sequencing errors followed previously described methods, while TCRAD and TCRB definitions were based on the IMGT database. Repertoires were analysed with immunoSEQ Analyzer 3.0 and VDJTools, covering basic statistics, V/J segment usage, diversity estimates, rarefaction and pairwise overlap. Chao1, ChaoE, Efron-Thisted, Shannon and inverse Simpson indices were used to estimate diversity, which was also estimated on datasets down-sampled to the smallest sample. Repertoire overlap was assessed by strict matching of CDR3 nucleotide sequence, V gene and J gene, and clustering was done by Jaccard-based multidimensional scaling. On average, thymus samples gave 650,000 to 850,000 unique TCRB clonotypes, whereas blood samples gave roughly 80,000.

This TCR derives from a boy under two years old with a congenital heart defect. Donor details come from another sample of the same person, matched by shared clones. Recombination connected TRBV28 to TRBJ2-7; 8 central bases correspond to TRBD2. Sequencing was performed on thymocytes. The sequenced DNA: TGTGCCAGCAGTCCTCCCCGGACTAGCTACTACGAGCAGTACTTC. This codes for CASSPPRTSYYEQYF.